This T cell receptor (beta chain) was sequenced during a study of vaccination effects on CD4 cells after COVID-19 (dated 2022 in TCRdb). The study in broad terms: Participants received two doses of either the BNT162b2 or the mRNA-1273 mRNA SARS-CoV-2 vaccine. SARS-CoV-2 spike-specific CD4+ TCR repertoires from before and after mRNA vaccination were compared in COVID-19 convalescent patients and in infection-naive vaccine recipients. Altogether, around 11 COVID-19 convalescent patients and a few SARS-CoV-2-naive healthy vaccine recipients made up the full study. Cultures from other donors in the study were sequenced using the Oncomine TCR Beta short-read assay on an Illumina iSeq 100.

To identify antigen-specific CD4+ T cell clonotypes by their expansion, the ViraFEST assay first stimulated PBMC with viral peptide pools and then applied TCR sequencing. After approximately 11 days of culture, CD4+ T cells were isolated with the EasySep CD4+ T cell isolation kit. Healthy vaccine recipients had no prior SARS-CoV-2 infection, confirmed by negative nucleocapsid antibodies before and after vaccination. A few million PBMC per well were cultured in IMDM with around 5% human AB serum, 10 IU/ml IL-2 and gentamicin, plus 10 ug/ml peptides. On days 3 and 7, half of the culture medium was replaced with fresh IL-2-containing medium. Each peptide stimulation condition was cultured in triplicate wells unless otherwise noted. PBMC were separated from whole blood using Ficoll-Paque Plus gradient centrifugation and were then either cryopreserved at -140C or used fresh. The spike proteins of SARS-CoV-2 and of the common cold coronaviruses HCoV-NL63, HCoV-OC43 and HCoV-229E were spanned by overlapping peptide pools. Genomic DNA was extracted from cultured CD4+ T cells with the QIAamp micro DNA kit.

CDR1 and CDR2, per the germline V gene, are LGHNT and FRNRAP. The trim is 5 bases for V and 9 bases for J, with a gap of 17 bases between the germline ends. The CDR3, cysteine through phenylalanine, is 15 amino acids long. Just CDR3 DNA is preserved here, 45 bases in frame from base 1. General findings and caveats noted by the study authors: Clones induced by infection and clones induced by vaccination both contracted markedly at late timepoints after vaccination, which fits with T cell responses waning over time. Among healthy vaccine recipients, nearly all vaccine-induced clones were SARS-CoV-2 mono-reactive, and just 1 of 255 was cross-reactive with common cold coronaviruses. Only a small number of convalescent patients were included, and no early post-infection timepoints were available, which limited the study.

Library construction relied on the immunoSEQ multiplex PCR assay. TCR beta CDR3 sequencing was performed on DNA from the cultured, isolated CD4+ T cells. Per the source publication's procedure: Non-productive TCR sequences were discarded, and reads were trimmed to the CDR3 region, with only CDR3s of 7 or more amino acids retained. Antigen-specific clonotypes were identified using the MANAFEST web app by comparison of expansion in peptide wells against reference cultures. For clones to be considered positive, expansion at FDR<0.05 versus reference and all other wells, an odds ratio above 5, and a frequency above 0.1% in two replicate wells were required. Cross-reactive clonotypes were defined as significantly expanded in SARS-CoV-2 spike wells and in at least one common cold coronavirus spike condition. CDR3 similarity was assessed by Levenshtein distance using the stringdist R package, and unrooted trees were constructed with ape in R 3.6.1. Entries here come from immuneACCESS through TCRdb and include only in-frame sequences with V and J called. Some clones fail to appear in such tables; in the studies checked, an unresolved V gene covers under half of the shortfall, and the cause of the remainder is unknown. The V and J calls and the clone size are those of that table, but D and trimming were determined from the DNA. Counted in this sample were approximately 82,000 clones; approximately 74% of them appeared once. The leading ten clones occupy approximately 1.7% of the sample.

Comments on this clone: Its antigen target is currently unknown. No much larger clonotype is one base removed from it; base qualities were not supplied.

Material: CD4+ T cells from PBMCs cultured with HCoV-229E spike peptides, obtained before COVID-19 vaccination. Explained via the paper, the cell subset or site label denotes: HCoV-229E spike overlapping peptide pool stimulation. The chain employs TRBV12-5 and TRBJ1-6; a tentative D call is TRBD1 (5 bases match). The clonotype originates from a human donor who received a COVID-19 vaccine. The DNA sequence reads TGTGCTAGTGGTCCCCCCGGGACGCCGACTTCACCCCTCCACTTT. Its product reads: CASGPPGTPTSPLHF.